Sequencing of this T cell receptor beta chain was carried out in a study of regulatory T cells in long-lasting Graves disease (dated by TCRdb to the early 2020s). Notes on the research overall: Persistent Graves' disease was defined as persistently positive TSH receptor autoantibodies together with antithyroid drug treatment for over 5 years. This study used TCR sequencing and RNA sequencing of peripheral blood to compare persistent Graves' disease patients against newly diagnosed Graves' disease patients. The study was registered as a clinical trial and conducted in China. A total of around 35 samples underwent TCR sequencing, from 13 patients with persistent Graves' disease and some 20 patients with newly diagnosed Graves' disease. Antithyroid drugs had been taken for about 10.3 years on average by persistent Graves' disease patients in the clinical cohort.

This specimen's time point label, per the study, means: persistent/refractory GD, antithyroid drugs over 5 years with positive TRAb. For both TCR sequencing and RNA sequencing, RNA was extracted from PBMCs using TRIzol. Graves' disease was diagnosed according to American Thyroid Association guidelines. Patients were recruited from an endocrinology department in Xi'an, China. From each patient, approximately 9.9 milliliters of peripheral blood was collected into an EDTA anticoagulant tube. Ficoll Paque Plus density gradient separation was used to isolate PBMCs, and no additional T cell sorting was done. An Agilent 2100 Bioanalyzer and agarose gel were used to check RNA quality, and a NanoDrop 2000 was used to measure RNA concentration. Remarks on this clonotype: Which antigen it targets is not known. No qualities accompany the bases; no much larger clone lies one base away.

Libraries came from multiplex PCR. Sequencing instrument: Illumina HiSeq 4000. iRepertoire HTBI primers and Arm-PCR amplification of CDR3 regions were used to construct TCR beta libraries. Gel purification was performed on PCR products prior to sequencing. In the paper's pipeline: Gene usage analysis of CDR3 amino acid clonotypes used the approximately 62 TRBV and around 14 TRBJ segments found across samples. COPE and FqMerger were used to merge filtered high-quality paired reads into contigs. BLAST was used to align contigs to IMGT TRBV, TRBD and TRBJ reference genes, and CDR3 was defined according to IMGT. Any clonotype with a frequency above 0.1% was classified as a highly expanded clone. Repertoire diversity was measured by Shannon entropy, and V-J evenness by the Gini coefficient. A clonotype found in more than one individual was treated as public. TCRdb redid the processing of the public reads, applying fastp at Q25 and MiXCR, and retained in-frame beta chains. For every CDR3 protein sequence, its rows merge into one entry that carries the most common genes and DNA. The V and J calls reflect TCRdb's pipeline rather than the authors' work. Across this sample there are 400,000 to 500,000 distinct CDR3 sequences, with about 22% seen only once. Together, the top ten hold over 10% of the sample.

The paper's findings and limits, for the study overall: The small sample size was acknowledged by the authors as a limitation that may reduce accuracy. Compared with newly diagnosed patients, patients with persistent Graves' disease had lower TCR Shannon entropy and fewer highly expanded clones, which suggests clonal expansion. The study examined only peripheral blood because the primary lesion, thyroid tissue, could not be accessed. Sequencing and analysis were restricted to the TCR beta chain. A larger number of public clonotypes was shared among persistent patients (about 2,700) than among newly diagnosed patients (approximately 1,000).

The sequence came from a female donor with Graves disease. The input for sequencing was peripheral blood mononuclear cells (PBMCs), taken when the disease was refractory, from a patient treated with antithyroid drugs.

The CDR3 in this case is CASTQGRTNTEAFF. The DNA reads as follows: TGTGCCAGTACCCAGGGCCGGACGAACACTGAAGCTTTCTTT. The V and J segments used are TRBV19 and TRBJ1-1, and the D gene may be TRBD1, 5 bases matching. Via the germline V gene (reference sequence), CDR1 is LNHDA and CDR2 SQIVND. The CDR3 runs 14 residues from the cysteine to the phenylalanine. Only the CDR3 region is kept as DNA, spanning 42 bases read in frame from base 1. V drops 7 bases and J drops 1 base, leaving 13 bases in between.